The 12 T cell receptor beta chains below all came from one sample that was sequenced in a study of siplizumab effects on memory and regulatory T cells. Clones were sequenced by immunoSEQ multiplex PCR, and TCRdb holds only the in-frame ones, with some missing. The sample carries tens of thousands of clones, about 98% recorded once. Sequenced input: naive CD8+ T cells sorted from blood. The receptors were sampled from a human donor in good health.

V and J are TRBV7-9 and TRBJ2-1; a weak D match, TRBD2 (7 bases). Germline V lookup: CDR1 SEHNR, CDR2 FQNEAQ (reference sequence). The CDR3 extends over 16 amino acids. The V and J ends lost 6 bases and 0 bases respectively, with 15 bases between them. CDR3 sequence (DNA): TGTGCCAGCAGGGGAGGGGGTCTAAGCTCCTACAATGAGCAGTTCTTC. Translating gives CASRGGGLSSYNEQFF.

CDR3 region: CASSETGTAYGYTF. For the CDR3, the DNA is TGTGCCAGCAGTGAAACGGGGACAGCATATGGCTACACCTTC. V usage is TRBV6-1 and J usage is TRBJ1-2, with 7 bases matching TRBD1. CDR1 is MNHNS, CDR2 SASEGT, per germline. CDR3 size: 14 residues. The junction had 5 bases not matched to a gene; V was cut back by 2 bases and J by 5 bases.

This sequence joins TRBV27 and TRBJ2-2; the match to TRBD1 covers 7 bases. Germline V gene lookup returns CDR1 MNHEY and CDR2 SMNVEV (reference sequence). This CDR3 comprises 17 residues. Germline trimming cut 0 bases from V and 1 base from J; bases unmatched to any gene: 5. CDR3: CASSLSLGTVNTGELFF. CDR3 DNA sequence: TGTGCCAGCAGTTTATCGCTAGGGACAGTGAACACCGGGGAGCTGTTTTTT.

V and J are TRBV4-3 and TRBJ2-2; 7 nucleotides line up with TRBD2. V was pared by 1 base and J by 5 bases, with 10 bases of the junction left unmatched. CDR1 is LGHNA and CDR2 is YSLEER in the germline V gene. The CDR3 runs to 17 residues. CDR3: CASSQGSGGSFTGELFF. In DNA form, the CDR3 reads TGCGCCAGCAGCCAAGGAAGCGGCGGGAGTTTTACCGGGGAGCTGTTTTTT.

As concerns this clone: At one end, the junction sequence differs from germline, possibly due to a read error. The V call is TRBV7-7, the J call TRBJ2-5; D not certain. Germline V gene sequence: CDR1 SSHAT, CDR2 FNYEAQ (reference sequence). This CDR3 has 13 residues. This CDR3 is CASSQAEQETQYF. The DNA of the CDR3 is TGTGCTAGCAGCCAAGCCGAGCAAGAGACCCAGTACTTC.

This rearrangement joins TRBV30 to TRBJ2-1; 7 positions match TRBD2. The CDR3 extends over 12 amino acids. Unmatched junction bases numbered 0, after V lost 4 bases and J lost 3 bases. The V gene's germline CDR1 is GTSNPN and CDR2 SVGIG (reference sequence). In nucleotides, the CDR3 is TGTGCCTGGACTAGCGGCTACAATGAGCAGTTCTTC. This gives the protein CAWTSGYNEQFF. The whole variable domain, filled in from reference TRBV30 and TRBJ2-1, reads SQTIHQWPATLVQPVGSPLSLECTVEGTSNPNLYWYRQAAGRGLQLLFYSVGIGQISSEVPQNLSASRPQDRQFILSSKKLLLSDSGFYLCAWTSGYNEQFFGPGTRLTVL.

CDR3 bases: TGTGCCAGCAGCTTCCTACGGGGTGAGGAGACCCAGTACTTC. Amino acid sequence: CASSFLRGEETQYF. This rearrangement joins TRBV7-6 to TRBJ2-5, with a possible D match to TRBD2 (5 bases). The CDR3 runs to 14 residues. In germline, CDR1 is SGHVS, CDR2 FNYEAQ. The V and J ends lost 3 bases and 5 bases respectively, with 13 bases between them.

Only one count was recorded for this clone. This chain links TRBV9 with TRBJ1-2; 8 bases align to TRBD1. The junction had 3 bases not matched to a gene; V was cut back by 4 bases and J by 4 bases. Germline-derived CDR1 and CDR2 are SGDLS and YYNGEE. The CDR3 covers 13 residues. The CDR3 DNA is TGTGCCAGCAGCCCCGGGACAGGCTATGGCTACACCTTC. Protein sequence: CASSPGTGYGYTF.

V is TRBV14 and J is TRBJ1-1, with D possibly TRBD1 on 6 matching bases. V lost 3 bases, J lost 2 bases, and 13 bases lay in between. The germline gives CDR1 SGHDN, CDR2 FVKESK. The CDR3 is 15 amino acids. The CDR3 loop is CASSHQGQFNTEAFF. CDR3 DNA sequence: TGTGCCAGCAGCCACCAAGGACAGTTTAACACTGAAGCTTTCTTT.

This rearrangement joins TRBV7-9 to TRBJ2-2, with 11 bases aligning to TRBD2. This CDR3 has 16 amino acids. Germline CDR1 and CDR2: SEHNR and FQNEAQ (reference sequence). Trimming at V came to 3 bases and at J to 1 base, leaving 1 base not matched to a gene. CDR3 in amino acids: CASSFGLAGNTGELFF. The CDR3 bases are TGTGCCAGCAGCTTTGGACTAGCGGGGAACACCGGGGAGCTGTTTTTT.

The chain has TRBV4-3 and TRBJ2-6, with D maybe TRBD2 (6 bases). In germline, CDR1 is LGHNA, CDR2 YSLEER. This CDR3 region has 15 residues. With 4 bases removed from V and 6 bases from J, the gap between germline ends came to 13 bases. The CDR3 coding sequence is TGCGCCAGCAGCCTCGGCGGGGTCCAGGCCAACGTCCTGACTTTC. Its translation is CASSLGGVQANVLTF.

The chain employs TRBV28 and TRBJ1-2; D not certain. The germline V gene encodes CDR1 MDHEN and CDR2 SYDVKM. Trimming took 7 bases from V and 6 from J, leaving 24 bases between them. The CDR3 contains 16 residues. This chain's CDR3 is CASNPLPEHTLDGYTF. The CDR3 DNA is TGTGCCAGCAACCCACTTCCAGAGCATACGTTAGATGGCTACACCTTC.